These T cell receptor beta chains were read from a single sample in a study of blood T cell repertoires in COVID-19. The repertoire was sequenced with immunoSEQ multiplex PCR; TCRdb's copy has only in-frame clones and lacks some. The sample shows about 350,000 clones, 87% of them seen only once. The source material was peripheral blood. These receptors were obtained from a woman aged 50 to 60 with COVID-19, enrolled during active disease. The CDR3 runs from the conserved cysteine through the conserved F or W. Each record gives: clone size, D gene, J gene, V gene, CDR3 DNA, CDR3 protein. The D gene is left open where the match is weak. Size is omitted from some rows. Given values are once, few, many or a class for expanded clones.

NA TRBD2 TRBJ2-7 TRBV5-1 TGCGCCAGCAGCTCGGCCGGGACTAGCATGAGCAACGAGCAGTACTTC CASSSAGTSMSNEQYF
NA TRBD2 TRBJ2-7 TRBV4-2 TGTGCCAGCAGCCTCCTCCCGCTGCTAGCGGGAGACTCCTACGAGCAGTACTTC CASSLLPLLAGDSYEQYF
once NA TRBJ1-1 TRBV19 TGTGCCAGTAGTATAGGATCGGGGGGCACTGAAGCTTTCTTT CASSIGSGGTEAFF
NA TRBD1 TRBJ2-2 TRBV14 TGTGCCAGCAGCCAAGAGTCACAGGGGCTCCCGAACACCGGGGAGCTGTTTTTT CASSQESQGLPNTGELFF
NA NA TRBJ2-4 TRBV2 TGTGCCAGCAAAATGACAGGCCTAGCCAAAAACATTCAGTACTTC CASKMTGLAKNIQYF
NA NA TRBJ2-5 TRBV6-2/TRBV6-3 TGTGCCAGCAGTTACTCGTCGGGTCTACAAGAGACCCAGTACTTC CASSYSSGLQETQYF
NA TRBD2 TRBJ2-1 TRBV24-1 TGTGCCACCAGTGATTTCGGGGACTATCCGAACAATGAGCAGTTCTTC CATSDFGDYPNNEQFF
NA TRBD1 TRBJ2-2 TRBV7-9 TGTGCCAGCAGCCAAGGGACAGGGAGTACCGGGGAGCTGTTTTTT CASSQGTGSTGELFF
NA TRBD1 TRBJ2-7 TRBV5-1 TGCGCCAGCAGCTTGGACGGGACAGGGGGCTACGAGCAGTACTTC CASSLDGTGGYEQYF
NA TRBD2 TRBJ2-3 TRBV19 TGTGCCAGTAGTTTTTTTGCGGGAGAGGGCGCAGATACGCAGTATTTT CASSFFAGEGADTQYF
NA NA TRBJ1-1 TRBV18 TGTGCCAGCTCACCTAGCCCGAGCCCGGCTTTCTTT CASSPSPSPAFF
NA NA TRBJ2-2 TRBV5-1 TGCGCCAGCAGCTTGGGTACTAGGAGCGGGGAGCTGTTTTTT CASSLGTRSGELFF
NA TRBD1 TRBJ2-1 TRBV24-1 TGTGCCACCAGGGTGGACAGGGGGGCCGACTACAATGAGCAGTTCTTC CATRVDRGADYNEQFF
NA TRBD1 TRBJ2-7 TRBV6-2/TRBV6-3 TGTGCCAGCAGTGGGACAGGGAGGATCGAGCAGTACTTC CASSGTGRIEQYF
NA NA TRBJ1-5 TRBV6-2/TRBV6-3 TGTGCCAGCAGTTATCAGGATGGGAGCAATCAGCCCCAGCATTTT CASSYQDGSNQPQHF
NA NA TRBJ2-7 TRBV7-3 TGTGCCAGCAGCTTACTTGCGCGGGTGGACGTGCAGTACTTC CASSLLARVDVQYF
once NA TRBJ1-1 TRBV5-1 TGCGCCAGCAGCTTGGTGGACAGTCTTCAAAACGAAGCTTTCTTT CASSLVDSLQNEAFF
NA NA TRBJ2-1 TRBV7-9 TGTGCCAGCAGCTACGGACAGTACAATGAGCAGTTCTTC CASSYGQYNEQFF
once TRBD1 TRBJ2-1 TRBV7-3 TGTGCCAGCAGCTTGGGACAGCATCCGTCCAATGAGCAGTTCTTC CASSLGQHPSNEQFF
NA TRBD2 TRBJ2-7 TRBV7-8 TGTGCCAGCAGCCTGCGTAGCGGGAGCGCCTACGAGCAGTACTTC CASSLRSGSAYEQYF
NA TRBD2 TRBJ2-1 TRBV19 TGTGCCAGTCGGCCCGGGGGAGGGCCGAGCAATGAGCAGTTCTTC CASRPGGGPSNEQFF
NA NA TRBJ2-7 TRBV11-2 TGTGCCAGCAGCATACAAGGCGGCGGGGACTCCTACGAGCAGTACTTC CASSIQGGGDSYEQYF
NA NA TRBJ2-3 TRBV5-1 TGCGCCAGCAGCCCTATCCCGGGGAGGGGGGATACGCAGTATTTT CASSPIPGRGDTQYF
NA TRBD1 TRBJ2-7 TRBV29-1 TGCAGCGTTGAAGGCGGACAGGGGGCGCACGAGCAGTACTTC CSVEGGQGAHEQYF
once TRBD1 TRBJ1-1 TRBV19 TGTGCCAGTAGTGAGACAGGGTTCATCAACACTGAAGCTTTCTTT CASSETGFINTEAFF
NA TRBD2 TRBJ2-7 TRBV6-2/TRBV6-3 TGTGCCAGCAGCCGACCAGGACTAGTCCTTGATTCCTACGAGCAGTACTTC CASSRPGLVLDSYEQYF
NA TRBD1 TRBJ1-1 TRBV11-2 TGTGCCAGCAGCTCCCGGGGGAGACAGGGGATAATGAACACTGAAGCTTTCTTT CASSSRGRQGIMNTEAFF
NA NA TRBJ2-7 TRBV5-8 TGTGCCAGCAGCTTGGCTAGGTCAATACTCTACGAGCAGTACTTC CASSLARSILYEQYF
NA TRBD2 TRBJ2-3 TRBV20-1 TGCAGTGCTAGTCGAGGGTCGCGGGAGTTAAGCACAGATACGCAGTATTTT CSASRGSRELSTDTQYF
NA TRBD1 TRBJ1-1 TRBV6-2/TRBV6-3 TGTGCCAGCAGTTATGACAGGGTAACTGAAGCTTTCTTT CASSYDRVTEAFF
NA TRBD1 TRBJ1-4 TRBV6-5 TGTGCCAGCAGCCTCACAGGGGGGGGTGAAAAACTGTTTTTT CASSLTGGGEKLFF
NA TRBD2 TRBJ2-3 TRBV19 TGTGCCAGTAGTTCAGAGACTAGCGTCTACACAGATACGCAGTATTTT CASSSETSVYTDTQYF
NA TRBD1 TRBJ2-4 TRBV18 TGTGCCAGCTCACCGGGGGACAGGAGAGTTCTAGCCAAAAACATTCAGTACTTC CASSPGDRRVLAKNIQYF
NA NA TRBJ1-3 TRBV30 TGTGCCTGGAGTGTGGACGGGGGTTCTCCCATATATTTT CAWSVDGGSPIYF
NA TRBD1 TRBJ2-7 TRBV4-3 TGCGCCAGCAGCCAAGGACAGGGGGCCTACGAGCAGTACTTC CASSQGQGAYEQYF
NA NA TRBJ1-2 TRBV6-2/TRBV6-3 TGTGCCAGCAGCCGGGACATGGTCTATGGCTACACCTTC CASSRDMVYGYTF
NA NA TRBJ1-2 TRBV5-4 TGTGCCAGCAGCTTGGGAGGGATCTATGGCTACACCTTC CASSLGGIYGYTF
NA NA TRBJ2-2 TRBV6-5 TGTGCCAGCACCAGGCCCGTTACCTACACCGGGGAGCTGTTTTTT CASTRPVTYTGELFF
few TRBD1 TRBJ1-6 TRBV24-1 TGTGCCACCAGTGATGGGCAGGGGGCTTCACCCCTCCACTTT CATSDGQGASPLHF
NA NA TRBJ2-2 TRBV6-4 TGTGCCAGCAGTGACTCGAGGGCGGGGACCGGGGAGCTGTTTTTT CASSDSRAGTGELFF
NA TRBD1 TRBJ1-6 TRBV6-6 TGTGCCAGCAGTCGAGTTGCGGGACAGGATAATTCACCCCTCCACTTT CASSRVAGQDNSPLHF